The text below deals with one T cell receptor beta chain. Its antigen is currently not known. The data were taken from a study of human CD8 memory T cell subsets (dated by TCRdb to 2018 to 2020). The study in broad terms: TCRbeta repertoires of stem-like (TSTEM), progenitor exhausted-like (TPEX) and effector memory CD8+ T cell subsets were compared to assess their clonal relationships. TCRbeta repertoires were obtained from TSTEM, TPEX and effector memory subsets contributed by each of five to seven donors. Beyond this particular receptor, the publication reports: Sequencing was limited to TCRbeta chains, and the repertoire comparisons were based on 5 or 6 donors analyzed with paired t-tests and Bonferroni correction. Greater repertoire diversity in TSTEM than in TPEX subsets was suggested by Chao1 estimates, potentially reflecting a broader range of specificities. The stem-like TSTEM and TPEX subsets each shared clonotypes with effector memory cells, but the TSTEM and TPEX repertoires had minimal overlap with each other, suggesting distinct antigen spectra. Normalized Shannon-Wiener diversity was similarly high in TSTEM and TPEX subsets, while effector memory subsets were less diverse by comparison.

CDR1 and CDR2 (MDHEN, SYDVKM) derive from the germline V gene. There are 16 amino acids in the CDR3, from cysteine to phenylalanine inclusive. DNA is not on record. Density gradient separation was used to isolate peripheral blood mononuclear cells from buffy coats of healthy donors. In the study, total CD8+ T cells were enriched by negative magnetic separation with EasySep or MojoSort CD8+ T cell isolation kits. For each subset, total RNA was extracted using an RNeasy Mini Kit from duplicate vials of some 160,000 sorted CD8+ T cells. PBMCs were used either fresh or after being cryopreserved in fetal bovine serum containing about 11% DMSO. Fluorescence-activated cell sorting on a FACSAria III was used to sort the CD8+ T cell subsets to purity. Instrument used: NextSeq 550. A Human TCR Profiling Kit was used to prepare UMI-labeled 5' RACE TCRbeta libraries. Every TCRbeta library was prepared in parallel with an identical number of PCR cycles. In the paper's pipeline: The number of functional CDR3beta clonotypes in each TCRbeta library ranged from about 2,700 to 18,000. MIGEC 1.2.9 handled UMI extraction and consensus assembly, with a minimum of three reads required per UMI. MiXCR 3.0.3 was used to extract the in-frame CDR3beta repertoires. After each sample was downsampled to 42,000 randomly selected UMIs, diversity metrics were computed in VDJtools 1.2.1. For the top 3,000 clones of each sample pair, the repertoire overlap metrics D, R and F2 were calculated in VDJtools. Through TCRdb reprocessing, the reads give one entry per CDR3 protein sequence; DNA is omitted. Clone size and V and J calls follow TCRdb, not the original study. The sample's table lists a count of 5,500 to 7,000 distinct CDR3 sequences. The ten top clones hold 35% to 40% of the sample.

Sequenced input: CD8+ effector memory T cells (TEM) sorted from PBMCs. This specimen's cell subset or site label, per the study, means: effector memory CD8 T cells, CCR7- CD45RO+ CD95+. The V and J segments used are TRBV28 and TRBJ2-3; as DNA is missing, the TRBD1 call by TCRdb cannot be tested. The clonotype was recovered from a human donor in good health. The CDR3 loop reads CASSLGTGGITDTQYF.